This passage covers 32 T cell receptor beta chains from one sample sequenced in a study of long-term antiretroviral therapy in people with HIV. At the survey level, the v3.0 immunoSEQ assay was run. TCRdb keeps only in-frame clones here, not all; method: immunoSEQ multiplex PCR. This table has about 16,000 clones, around nine tenths appearing once. Sequencing used unsorted PBMCs, obtained 2.2 to 2.4 years before starting antiretroviral therapy. These receptors originate from a woman aged 25 to 39 with HIV.

The J gene is TRBJ1-2, the V gene TRBV4-3, with D possibly matching TRBD1 (6 bases). V lost 0 bases to trimming and J lost 2 bases, with 13 bases between them. The length of the CDR3 is 16 residues. CDR1 is LGHNA and CDR2 is YSLEER in the germline V gene. Written as DNA, the CDR3 is TGCGCCAGCAGCCAAGAAGGAACAGGGATGAACTATGGCTACACCTTC. As protein: CASSQEGTGMNYGYTF.

This sequence joins TRBV4-2 and TRBJ2-1; TRBD2 is a possible D gene (6 bases). V was shortened by 4 bases and J by 5 bases, with 18 bases between the two germline ends. Looked up from germline, CDR1 is LGHNA and CDR2 is YNFKEQ. This CDR3 has 16 amino acids. The CDR3 DNA is TGTGCCAGCAGCCTCCTGGGGGACTGGGGGAACAATGAGCAGTTCTTC. Translation gives CASSLLGDWGNNEQFF.

The chain is built from TRBV5-1 and TRBJ1-4, with D possibly matching TRBD1 (6 bases). CDR1 is SGHRS, CDR2 YFSETQ, per germline. The CDR3 totals 17 residues. Trimming left V 3 bases short and J 0 bases short, with 15 bases between. The DNA of the CDR3 is TGCGCCAGCAGCTGGGCTTACAGGGACGCAACTAATGAAAAACTGTTTTTT. Its translation: CASSWAYRDATNEKLFF.

This chain connects TRBV5-5 to TRBJ2-3, with unresolved D. Germline loops: CDR1 SGHKS, CDR2 YYEKEE (reference sequence). The CDR3 has 15 residues. V was shortened by 4 bases and J by 5 bases, with 17 bases between the two germline ends. The CDR3 sequence: CASSIDGSYGDTQYF. The CDR3 coding sequence is TGTGCCAGCAGCATCGACGGATCTTATGGAGATACGCAGTATTTT.

The chain carries TRBV4-1 and TRBJ2-1; 10 bases fit TRBD2. After removal of 0 bases from V and 4 bases from J, the junction contained 3 bases not matched to a gene. This CDR3 region has 16 residues. Germline CDR1 MGHRA, CDR2 YSYEKL. The chain's CDR3 is CASSQDPAGGYNEQFF. As DNA, the CDR3 is TGCGCCAGCAGCCAAGATCCAGCGGGGGGGTACAATGAGCAGTTCTTC.

This rearrangement joins TRBV5-1 to TRBJ2-5, with D perhaps matching TRBD1 (5 bases). Germline CDR1 SGHRS, CDR2 YFSETQ. Between the trimmed V and J ends, which lost 1 base and 3 bases, there was a span of 7 bases. This CDR3 spans 13 amino acids. The CDR3 reads CASSLYRKETQYF. In nucleotides, the CDR3 is TGCGCCAGCAGCTTGTACAGGAAAGAGACCCAGTACTTC.

V is TRBV9 and J is TRBJ1-6; D perhaps matches TRBD1 (6 bases). CDR1 is SGDLS and CDR2 is YYNGEE in the germline V gene. Trimming removed 2 bases from V and 1 base from J, with 10 bases in between. The CDR3 loop spans 16 amino acids. CDR3 coding DNA: TGTGCCAGCAGCGTCACGGGGGCTTCCTATAATTCACCCCTCCACTTT. It codes for CASSVTGASYNSPLHF. The complete variable domain, with remaining parts taken from reference TRBV9 and TRBJ1-6, reads DSGVTQTPKHLITATGQRVTLRCSPRSGDLSVYWYQQSLDQGLQFLIQYYNGEERAKGNILERFSAQQFPDLHSELNLSSLELGDSALYFCASSVTGASYNSPLHFGNGTRLTVT.

The gene calls are TRBV6-6 and TRBJ1-3; unclear D gene. The CDR3 is made up of 15 amino acids. V was trimmed by 0 bases and J by 0 bases, leaving 6 bases between them. Germline V CDR1 and CDR2: MNHNY, SVGAGI (reference sequence). The CDR3 loop is CASSYSPFSGNTIYF. CDR3 bases: TGTGCCAGCAGTTACTCGCCTTTCTCTGGAAACACCATATATTTT.

In its sample, this clone was seen a few times. V usage is TRBV18 and J usage is TRBJ2-6, with D tentatively TRBD1 or TRBD2 (6 bases each). This CDR3 has 16 residues. Germline V gene lookup returns CDR1 KGHSH and CDR2 LQKENI. With 0 bases removed from V and 2 bases from J, the gap between germline ends came to 8 bases. The CDR3 DNA reads as TGTGCCAGCTCACCACCGGGGGGCGCTGGGGCCAACGTCCTGACTTTC. This translates into CASSPPGGAGANVLTF. Complete variable domain (other parts from reference TRBV18 and TRBJ2-6): NAGVMQNPRHLVRRRGQEARLRCSPMKGHSHVYWYRQLPEEGLKFMVYLQKENIIDESGMPKERFSAEFPKEGPSILRIQQVVRGDSAAYFCASSPPGGAGANVLTFGAGSRLTVL.

V usage is TRBV5-1 and J usage is TRBJ2-3; the match to TRBD2 covers 8 bases. The CDR3 runs to 17 residues. The J segment lost 4 bases and the V segment lost 0 bases, leaving 10 bases of the junction unmatched. From germline, CDR1 is SGHRS and CDR2 YFSETQ. The CDR3 DNA follows: TGCGCCAGCAGCTTGGCCGCGGGGGGCGCGGGAGCAGATACGCAGTATTTT. The encoded protein is CASSLAAGGAGADTQYF.

This clone was picked up one time. This chain joins TRBV10-2 and TRBJ2-1; tentatively, D is TRBD2 (6 bases). Trimming cost V 3 bases and J 12 bases, with 15 bases left between them. The CDR3 has 13 amino acids. Germline V gene lookup returns CDR1 WSHSY and CDR2 SAAADI. The CDR3 DNA follows: TGCGCCAGCAGTGAAGTCAGGGTGGGAGGGCAGTTCTTC. Protein sequence: CASSEVRVGGQFF.

The gene calls are TRBV5-4 and TRBJ2-4; tentatively, D is TRBD1 (5 bases). Germline CDR1 is SGHNT and CDR2 is YYREEE (reference sequence). The CDR3 is 15 amino acids. V was clipped by 4 bases and J by 0 bases, with 11 bases between them. The DNA of the CDR3 is TGTGCCAGCAGCCCTGGGGCGTTAGCCAAAAACATTCAGTACTTC. Translating gives CASSPGALAKNIQYF.

This clone came up once. The chain links TRBV7-2 to TRBJ2-5, with D uncertain. This CDR3 is 14 amino acids long. Germline loops: CDR1 SGHTA, CDR2 FQGNSA. The V end was cut by 1 base, the J end by 1 base, with 7 bases between. CDR3 coding DNA: TGTGCCAGCAGCTTAGTAGGTTTCCAAGAGACCCAGTACTTC. Translating gives CASSLVGFQETQYF.

The rearrangement joins TRBV6-1 to TRBJ2-4; TRBD1 is a possible D gene (6 bases). The CDR3 consists of 17 residues. CDR1 and CDR2 (germline): MNHNS, SASEGT. Trimming took off 0 bases at V and 0 bases at J, with 12 bases between the two ends. The CDR3 reads CASSEAPGELAKNIQYF. The CDR3 DNA is TGTGCCAGCAGTGAAGCGCCAGGGGAACTAGCCAAAAACATTCAGTACTTC.

The V gene is TRBV5-3, the J gene TRBJ2-2; 9 bases are shared with TRBD1. TRBV5-3 is classed as an ORF, of uncertain function. The trim removed 4 bases at V and 0 bases at J, leaving 13 bases unmatched. The CDR3 consists of 19 residues. The CDR3 reads CARSIAWDRERANTGELFF. Written as DNA, the CDR3 is TGTGCCAGAAGCATCGCTTGGGACAGGGAGCGGGCGAACACCGGGGAGCTGTTTTTT.

The CDR3 spells CASSTTGTGNTGELFF. In DNA, the CDR3 is TGTGCCAGCAGCACCACCGGGACAGGGAACACCGGGGAGCTGTTTTTT. The chain carries TRBV7-9 and TRBJ2-2, with 8 bases identical to TRBD1. J was trimmed by 1 base and V by 5 bases; bases with no gene match: 6. Germline V lookup: CDR1 SEHNR, CDR2 FQNEAQ (reference sequence). The CDR3 loop spans 16 amino acids.

CDR3 nucleotide sequence: TGTGCCAGCAGCCCCGTAGCCCGCGATGAGCAGTTCTTC. Translation gives CASSPVARDEQFF. The V gene is TRBV5-6, the J gene TRBJ2-1; D is unclear. There are 13 residues in the CDR3. V was clipped by 4 bases and J by 8 bases, with 13 bases between them. Germline loops: CDR1 SGHDT, CDR2 YYEEEE. The full variable domain, completed using reference TRBV5-6 and TRBJ2-1, is DAGVTQSPTHLIKTRGQQVTLRCSPKSGHDTVSWYQQALGQGPQFIFQYYEEEERQRGNFPDRFSGHQFPNYSSELNVNALLLGDSALYLCASSPVARDEQFFGPGTRLTVL.

This chain connects TRBV19 to TRBJ1-1; a possible D gene is TRBD1 (6 bases). Germline assignment: CDR1 LNHDA and CDR2 SQIVND (reference sequence). CDR3 size: 15 residues. The V end lost 4 bases, the J end lost 4 bases, and 16 bases lay between the germline ends. The CDR3 DNA follows: TGTGCCAGTAGTACCCGGACAGTTGCGCGCACTGAAGCTTTCTTT. It encodes CASSTRTVARTEAFF.

This chain uses TRBV25-1 with TRBJ2-7; TRBD2 is a possible D gene (7 bases). This CDR3 is 17 amino acids long. CDR1 MGHDK and CDR2 SYGVNS come from the germline V gene. Trimming pared 6 bases from V and 2 bases from J, leaving 23 bases between. In nucleotides, the CDR3 is TGTGCCAGCAGCGCCTCTGGGAAGGGGGGGGCACCCTACGAGCAGTACTTC. This translates into CASSASGKGGAPYEQYF.

The chain carries TRBV9 and TRBJ1-2, with TRBD1 as a possible D gene (5 bases). The germline V gene encodes CDR1 SGDLS and CDR2 YYNGEE. CDR3 length: 15 amino acids. The ends were cut back, 4 bases at V and 4 bases at J, with 17 bases in the middle. The CDR3 DNA reads as TGTGCCAGCAGCCCCCACGGCGAAGGGGTCTATGGCTACACCTTC. Amino acids: CASSPHGEGVYGYTF.

This rearrangement joins TRBV7-3 to TRBJ2-6; either TRBD1 or TRBD2 may supply D (5 bases each). This CDR3 spans 18 amino acids. V lost 4 bases to trimming and J lost 0 bases, with 16 bases between them. Germline V CDR1 and CDR2: SGHTA, FQGTGA. The CDR3 here is CASSSSGALFSGANVLTF. The DNA of the CDR3 is TGTGCCAGCAGCTCCTCCGGGGCGCTATTCTCTGGGGCCAACGTCCTGACTTTC.

V and J are TRBV5-1 and TRBJ2-2; 10 positions agree with TRBD1. CDR3 size: 17 residues. Germline CDR1 is SGHRS and CDR2 is YFSETQ. J gave up 4 bases and V 4 bases, and 10 bases lay outside the gene matches. As DNA, the CDR3 is TGCGCCAGCAGCCGACCCGGGACAGGGGCCTCCACCGGGGAGCTGTTTTTT. As protein: CASSRPGTGASTGELFF.

The rearrangement joins TRBV10-3 to TRBJ2-3; D unresolved. The length of the CDR3 is 14 residues. CDR1 and CDR2 from the germline V gene are ENHRY and SYGVKD. V was trimmed by 3 bases and J by 0 bases, leaving 7 bases between them. The DNA for the CDR3 is TGTGCCATCAGTGATGGGATGAGCACAGATACGCAGTATTTT. Protein product: CAISDGMSTDTQYF.

This clone was counted once. This chain connects TRBV19 to TRBJ1-3, with TRBD1 identical over 7 bases. The germline V gene encodes CDR1 LNHDA and CDR2 SQIVND (reference sequence). The junction had 4 bases not matched to a gene; V was cut back by 6 bases and J by 2 bases. The CDR3 consists of 14 residues. CDR3 region: CASREQGTGNTIYF. The CDR3 DNA reads as TGTGCCAGTAGAGAACAGGGGACTGGAAACACCATATATTTT.

The V and J genes are TRBV7-2 and TRBJ2-1; 8 bases align to TRBD2. Trimming removed 1 base from V and 4 bases from J; junction bases left unmatched: 3. This CDR3 is built from 15 residues. Germline V gene lookup returns CDR1 SGHTA and CDR2 FQGNSA. CDR3 sequence (DNA): TGTGCCAGCAGCTTAGAAGCGGGGGCATACAATGAGCAGTTCTTC. This sequence encodes CASSLEAGAYNEQFF.

This chain connects TRBV15 to TRBJ2-1; D uncertain. This CDR3 spans 15 amino acids. Per the germline V gene, CDR1 is LNHNV and CDR2 is YYDKDF (reference sequence). Trimming took off 1 base at V and 3 bases at J, with 10 bases between the two ends. The CDR3 reads CATSRGTPNYNEQFF. The CDR3 DNA is TGTGCCACCAGCAGAGGGACGCCAAACTACAATGAGCAGTTCTTC.

The chain employs TRBV19 and TRBJ1-4, with D hard to call. Germline assignment: CDR1 LNHDA and CDR2 SQIVND (reference sequence). Trimming pared 9 bases from V and 8 bases from J, leaving 10 bases between. The CDR3 covers 11 residues. The CDR3, as DNA: TGTGCCAGCAGCGGAGCGGAAAAACTGTTTTTT. It translates to CASSGAEKLFF.

The chain carries TRBV23-1 and TRBJ1-3; D is unclear. TRBV23-1 is an ORF, with its function uncertain. This CDR3 region has 17 residues. Deletions cut 0 bases from V and 2 bases from J, with 14 bases between. The CDR3 DNA reads as TGCGCCAGCAGTCAATCGACTACGGCGGAGACTGGAAACACCATATATTTT. This gives the protein CASSQSTTAETGNTIYF.

This chain uses TRBV27 with TRBJ2-2; the match to TRBD1 covers 7 bases. The CDR3 runs to 13 residues. V lost 8 bases, J lost 3 bases, and 3 bases stayed unmatched. CDR1 is MNHEY and CDR2 is SMNVEV in the germline V gene (reference sequence). CDR3 in amino acids: CASRTGDTGELFF. CDR3 bases: TGTGCCAGCCGGACAGGCGACACCGGGGAGCTGTTTTTT.

The chain couples TRBV23-1 to TRBJ2-1; tentatively, D is TRBD1 or TRBD2 (6 bases each). TRBV23-1 is noted as an ORF with a role that remains uncertain. V lost 9 bases, J lost 7 bases, and 19 bases lay in between. The CDR3 runs 14 residues. CDR3 loop: CASSSPRGRNEQFF. In nucleotides, the CDR3 is TGCGCCAGTTCGAGCCCCCGGGGGCGAAATGAGCAGTTCTTC.

The rearrangement links TRBV7-9 to TRBJ2-6; D is perhaps TRBD1 (5 bases). The germline V and J ends were trimmed by 2 bases and 1 base, with 6 bases remaining between them. The CDR3 runs to 15 residues. CDR1 and CDR2 (germline): SEHNR, FQNEAQ (reference sequence). CDR3 residues: CASSLKGSGANVLTF. The DNA of the CDR3 is TGTGCCAGCAGCTTAAAGGGGTCTGGGGCCAACGTCCTGACTTTC. Full variable domain (remainder filled in from reference TRBV7-9 and TRBJ2-6): DTGVSQNPRHKITKRGQNVTFRCDPISEHNRLYWYRQTLGQGPEFLTYFQNEAQLEKSRLLSDRFSAERPKGSFSTLEIQRTEQGDSAMYLCASSLKGSGANVLTFGAGSRLTVL.

The chain combines TRBV30 with TRBJ2-7; 9 nucleotides match TRBD1. This CDR3 is 14 amino acids long. V lost 6 bases to trimming and J lost 4 bases; unmatched junction nucleotides: 10. The germline V gene encodes CDR1 GTSNPN and CDR2 SVGIG (reference sequence). CDR3 in amino acids: CACHAQGAKYEQYF. The CDR3 nucleotides are TGTGCCTGCCACGCACAGGGGGCTAAATACGAGCAGTACTTC. Drawing the rest from reference TRBV30 and TRBJ2-7, the complete variable domain is SQTIHQWPATLVQPVGSPLSLECTVEGTSNPNLYWYRQAAGRGLQLLFYSVGIGQISSEVPQNLSASRPQDRQFILSSKKLLLSDSGFYLCACHAQGAKYEQYFGPGTRLTVT.